The T cell receptor (beta chain) described here comes from a study of blood T cell repertoires in COVID-19. Study summary: Acute and convalescent COVID-19 samples came from the United States, Italy and Spain. Sources were T cells, B-cell-depleted T cells, or PBMCs; the material itself was cDNA or gDNA.

Germline-derived CDR1 and CDR2 are MNHEY and SVGEGT. The CDR3 has 18 amino acids. Between the trimmed V and J ends, which lost 0 bases and 7 bases, there was a span of 19 bases. In the original workflow: From reference gene primer amplification, estimates of nucleated cell counts were derived. Assay: immunoSEQ multiplex PCR; the TCRdb copy retains only in-frame clones and omits some. The V and J calls and clone size come from that table; D and trimming were worked out from the DNA. The repertoire has a few hundred thousand clones, less than 90% of them found once; the top ten carry about 2.2%. The chain combines TRBV6-2 or TRBV6-3 with TRBJ1-6, with D uncertain. The clonotype was recovered from a woman aged 50 to 60 with acute or convalescent COVID-19. Sequencing input: peripheral blood. CDR3 coding DNA: TGTGCCAGCAGTTACTCGAAATTAAAGGCGGGAATGAATTCACCCCTCCACTTT. Its protein is CASSYSKLKAGMNSPLHF.